Listed here is a single TCR beta chain. Its antigen is as yet unknown. The data are from a study of cytomegalovirus exposure and HLA in healthy donors. Study-level results: Per published accounts, TCR beta sequences correctly predicted the HLA-A and HLA-B alleles of most subjects. Some TCR beta chains (more than 150 of them) were listed as cytomegalovirus-associated. Rarity characterized most TCR sequences, yet some public TCRs appeared in many donors.

It was with 60 Vbeta and 13 Jbeta primers that the PCR ran. In the original analysis: An analysis performed later counted 75 million to 80 million unique TCR beta chains (roughly 11 million of them shared). The repertoire was sequenced with immunoSEQ multiplex PCR; TCRdb's copy has only in-frame clones and lacks some. Clonal size and the V and J genes are those of that table, whereas D and trimming came from the DNA. This table holds roughly 140,000 clones, approximately 80% found once. Germline values: CDR1 KGHSH, CDR2 LQKENI. Trimming took off 4 bases at V and 4 bases at J, with 10 bases between the two ends. The CDR3 has 14 residues.

Input material: PBMCs. This sequence originates from a middle-aged man in good health and CMV-seropositive. The chain joins TRBV18 to TRBJ2-2, with D possibly being TRBD2 (5 bases). The CDR3 protein is CASSRPEGTGELFF. CDR3 sequence (DNA): TGTGCCAGCTCACGTCCTGAGGGCACCGGGGAGCTGTTTTTT.